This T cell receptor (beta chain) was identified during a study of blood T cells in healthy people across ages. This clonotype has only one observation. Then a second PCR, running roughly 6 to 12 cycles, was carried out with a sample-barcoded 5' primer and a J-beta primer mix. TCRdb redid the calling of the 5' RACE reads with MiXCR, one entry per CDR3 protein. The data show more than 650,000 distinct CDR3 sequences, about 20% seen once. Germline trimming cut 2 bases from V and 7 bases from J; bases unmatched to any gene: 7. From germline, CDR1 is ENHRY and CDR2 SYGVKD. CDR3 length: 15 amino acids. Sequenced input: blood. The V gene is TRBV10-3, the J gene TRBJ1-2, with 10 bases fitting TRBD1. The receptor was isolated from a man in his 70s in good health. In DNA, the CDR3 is TGTGCCATCAGTGAGCCCATCGGGGACAGGGGTGGCTACACCTTC. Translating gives CAISEPIGDRGGYTF.